These 21 T cell receptor beta chains share one sample of origin, sequenced in a study of human CD4 T cells and Enterobacteriaceae. Sorting took every CD4+ cell except CD45RA+CCR7+CD95- naive cells, reaching over 95% purity. The repertoire was sequenced with immunoSEQ multiplex PCR; TCRdb's copy has only in-frame clones and lacks some. The table lists 27,000 or so clones, approximately 80% of them singletons. Material for sequencing was memory CD4+ T cells from blood. Receptor source: a human donor in good health.

V and J are TRBV11-2 and TRBJ1-1; 10 positions match TRBD1. The J segment lost 4 bases and the V segment lost 6 bases, leaving 5 bases of the junction unmatched. The CDR3 covers 14 residues. Germline V gene sequence: CDR1 SGHAT, CDR2 FQNNGV. CDR3 protein: CASRRQGAGTEAFF. Written as DNA, the CDR3 is TGTGCCAGCAGACGACAGGGGGCTGGCACTGAAGCTTTCTTT.

The chain couples TRBV25-1 to TRBJ1-2, with D uncertain. The CDR3 sequence is 13 residues long. Trimming pared 8 bases from V and 1 base from J, leaving 11 bases between. Germline assignment: CDR1 MGHDK and CDR2 SYGVNS. The CDR3 region is CASRTDFNYGYTF. CDR3 bases: TGTGCCAGCCGAACGGACTTTAACTATGGCTACACCTTC.

In the case of this clone: At one end, the junction sequence differs from germline, possibly due to a read error. The V and J genes are TRBV4-1 and TRBJ1-1; 7 positions match TRBD1. The CDR3 runs 16 residues. Per the germline V gene, CDR1 is MGHRA and CDR2 is YSYEKL. The CDR3 bases are TGCGCCAGCGGCCAAGGTCGGATAGGGGGCAGAGGTGAAGCTTTCTTT. Protein product: CASGQGRIGGRGEAFF.

V gene TRBV30 combines with J gene TRBJ1-5, with D possibly matching TRBD1 (5 bases). Germline V gene lookup returns CDR1 GTSNPN and CDR2 SVGIG (reference sequence). Trimming left V 5 bases short and J 3 bases short, with 17 bases between. The CDR3 extends over 15 amino acids. The CDR3 reads CAWDRGLGVNQPQHF. Written as DNA, the CDR3 is TGTGCCTGGGACCGGGGCTTGGGGGTCAATCAGCCCCAGCATTTT.

This rearrangement joins TRBV27 to TRBJ1-6; TRBD1 aligns across 7 bases. CDR3 length: 16 amino acids. J was trimmed by 12 bases and V by 4 bases; bases with no gene match: 15. Germline CDR1 and CDR2: MNHEY and SMNVEV (reference sequence). The CDR3 is CASSSTSGQRSRPLHF. The CDR3, as DNA: TGTGCCAGCAGTTCGACATCGGGACAGAGAAGTCGACCCCTCCACTTT.

J is TRBJ1-5 and V is TRBV1. TRBV1 corresponds to a pseudogene. The CDR3 length is 17 residues. The CDR3 coding sequence is TGCACCAGCAGGGAAAAAAGGGGGGGGAGGTTCAATCAGCCCCAGCATTTT. Translated: CTSREKRGGRFNQPQHF.

This sequence joins TRBV6-6 and TRBJ2-1, with 8 bases fitting TRBD2. The CDR3 extends over 14 amino acids. Per germline, CDR1 MNHNY and CDR2 SVGAGI (reference sequence). With V trimmed by 6 bases and J by 5 bases, 6 bases remained unmatched. In DNA, the CDR3 is TGTGCCAGCAGCCAGAGCGGGGGAAACAATGAGCAGTTCTTC. Translating gives CASSQSGGNNEQFF.

The chain links TRBV27 to TRBJ1-5; D is possibly TRBD1 (6 bases). The CDR3 covers 15 residues. Germline V gene data show CDR1 as MNHEY and CDR2 as SMNVEV (reference sequence). V lost 8 bases and J lost 0, with 14 bases in between. DNA of the CDR3: TGTGCCAGCGGAATCAGGGGCTATAGCAATCAGCCCCAGCATTTT. It specifies CASGIRGYSNQPQHF.

V usage is TRBV5-1 and J usage is TRBJ1-6, with D perhaps matching TRBD1 (5 bases). The V and J ends lost 5 bases and 5 bases respectively, with 14 bases between them. The CDR3 covers 15 residues. Germline V CDR1 and CDR2: SGHRS, YFSETQ. CDR3 in amino acids: CASRAGPGDNSPLHF. Here the CDR3 DNA reads TGCGCCAGCAGAGCAGGGCCGGGAGATAATTCACCCCTCCACTTT.

The rearrangement joins TRBV10-3 to TRBJ1-2; tentatively, D is TRBD1 (5 bases). The CDR3 is 15 amino acids. Trimming stripped 0 bases from V and 4 bases from J, with 12 bases between. The germline V gene has CDR1 ENHRY and CDR2 SYGVKD. In DNA form, the CDR3 reads TGTGCCATCAGTGAGTCTTGGGGGAAATTCTATGGCTACACCTTC. Protein sequence: CAISESWGKFYGYTF.

The chain has TRBV6-5 and TRBJ1-2; TRBD1 matches at 9 bases. The CDR3 is 14 residues long. V shed 5 bases and J 7 bases; nucleotides not matched to a gene: 8. Germline V gene lookup returns CDR1 MNHEY and CDR2 SVGAGI. The CDR3 nucleotides read TGTGCCAGCAGTCAACAGGGGGCGATAACTGGCTACACCTTC. Its protein is CASSQQGAITGYTF.

This clone was seen a handful of times. V and J are TRBV27 and TRBJ1-6; 7 nucleotides agree with TRBD1. Germline V lookup: CDR1 MNHEY, CDR2 SMNVEV (reference sequence). There are 15 residues in the CDR3. With V trimmed by 6 bases and J by 3 bases, 5 bases remained unmatched. The CDR3 loop is CASSRGTVYNSPLHF. The CDR3 DNA sequence: TGTGCCAGCAGCCGAGGGACAGTCTATAATTCACCCCTCCACTTT.

The chain recombines TRBV7-9 with TRBJ1-5, with 10 nucleotides matching TRBD1. V shed 0 bases, J shed 7 bases, and the junction held 6 bases outside the gene matches. The CDR3 covers 16 residues. The germline gives CDR1 SEHNR, CDR2 FQNEAQ (reference sequence). CDR3 residues: CASSLAAGTGVQPQHF. The DNA of the CDR3 is TGTGCCAGCAGCTTAGCGGCCGGGACAGGGGTACAGCCCCAGCATTTT.

CDR3 coding DNA: TGTGCCAGCACCGTTACTACCAGCACGCAGTATTTT. This translates into CASTVTTSTQYF. The genes are TRBV7-9 and TRBJ2-3; D is ambiguous. The V end was cut by 7 bases, the J end by 9 bases, with 14 bases between. The germline CDR1 and CDR2 sequences are SEHNR and FQNEAQ (reference sequence). The CDR3 loop spans 12 amino acids.

The V and J genes are TRBV7-9 and TRBJ1-2; possibly TRBD1 for D (5 bases). This CDR3 contains 13 residues. Germline assignment: CDR1 SEHNR and CDR2 FQNEAQ (reference sequence). V lost 2 bases, J lost 8 bases, and 12 bases lay in between. The CDR3 DNA reads TGTGCCAGCAGCTTAATGCAGGGTTCCGGCTACACCTTC. Translating gives CASSLMQGSGYTF.

V usage is TRBV27 and J usage is TRBJ1-1; the match to TRBD1 covers 9 bases. CDR1 and CDR2 (germline): MNHEY, SMNVEV (reference sequence). With 7 bases clipped from V and 5 bases from J, the junction kept 11 bases outside the gene matches. The CDR3 loop spans 15 amino acids. Here the CDR3 reads CASTDLQGARTEAFF. CDR3 coding DNA: TGTGCCAGCACCGACTTACAGGGGGCTCGAACTGAAGCTTTCTTT.

The rearrangement joins TRBV7-2 to TRBJ2-5, with a possible D match to TRBD2 (6 bases). V lost 1 base, J lost 4 bases, and 10 bases lay in between. The CDR3 has 14 amino acids. CDR1 is SGHTA and CDR2 is FQGNSA in the germline V gene. CDR3 region: CASSLGPSAETQYF. The CDR3 DNA reads TGTGCCAGCAGCTTAGGTCCTAGCGCAGAGACCCAGTACTTC.

The V and J genes are TRBV28 and TRBJ1-2; perhaps TRBD1 as D (6 bases). V lost 5 bases and J 7 bases, leaving 8 bases between the germline ends. CDR3 size: 11 residues. CDR1 and CDR2 from the germline V gene are MDHEN and SYDVKM. This chain's CDR3 is CASSTGIGYTF. CDR3 nucleotide sequence: TGTGCCAGCAGTACAGGGATTGGCTACACCTTC.

This clone has just one count. J is TRBJ1-4 and V is TRBV5-1, with D tentatively TRBD1 (5 bases). CDR1 SGHRS and CDR2 YFSETQ come from the germline V gene. V was pared by 2 bases and J by 8 bases, with 16 bases between. This CDR3 has 15 residues. In nucleotides, the CDR3 is TGCGCCAGCAGCTTTATGGCTCCCGGACAAGAAAAACTGTTTTTT. Translation gives CASSFMAPGQEKLFF.

J is TRBJ1-1 and V is TRBV27; possible D gene TRBD1, 6 bases. The CDR3 contains 13 residues. The ends were cut back, 5 bases at V and 4 bases at J, with 11 bases in the middle. The germline CDR1 and CDR2 sequences are MNHEY and SMNVEV (reference sequence). The CDR3 nucleotides are TGTGCCAGCAGTCGGACAGTGGCCACTGAAGCTTTCTTT. Its protein is CASSRTVATEAFF.

The rearrangement joins TRBV6-1 to TRBJ2-7; weak D call: TRBD1 (6 bases). V lost 4 bases and J 10 bases, leaving 14 bases between the germline ends. The length of the CDR3 is 12 residues. Germline-derived CDR1 and CDR2 are MNHNS and SASEGT. Here the CDR3 reads CASSVWGQAQYF. In nucleotides, the CDR3 is TGTGCCAGCAGTGTGTGGGGGCAGGCCCAGTACTTC.